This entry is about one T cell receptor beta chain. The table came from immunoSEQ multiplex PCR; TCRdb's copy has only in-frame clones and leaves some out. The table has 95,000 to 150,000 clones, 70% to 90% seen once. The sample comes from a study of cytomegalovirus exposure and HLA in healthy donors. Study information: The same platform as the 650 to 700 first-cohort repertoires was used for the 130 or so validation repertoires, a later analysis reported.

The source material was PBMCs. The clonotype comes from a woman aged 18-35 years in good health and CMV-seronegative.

The DNA for the CDR3 is TGTGCCAGCAGCTCGTCTACGAAATCCTACGAGCAGTACTTC. This sequence encodes CASSSSTKSYEQYF. This chain connects TRBV5-4 to TRBJ2-7, with unresolved D. V was trimmed by 3 bases and J by 1 base, leaving 11 bases between them. CDR3 length equals 14 residues. Germline values: CDR1 SGHNT, CDR2 YYREEE (reference sequence).